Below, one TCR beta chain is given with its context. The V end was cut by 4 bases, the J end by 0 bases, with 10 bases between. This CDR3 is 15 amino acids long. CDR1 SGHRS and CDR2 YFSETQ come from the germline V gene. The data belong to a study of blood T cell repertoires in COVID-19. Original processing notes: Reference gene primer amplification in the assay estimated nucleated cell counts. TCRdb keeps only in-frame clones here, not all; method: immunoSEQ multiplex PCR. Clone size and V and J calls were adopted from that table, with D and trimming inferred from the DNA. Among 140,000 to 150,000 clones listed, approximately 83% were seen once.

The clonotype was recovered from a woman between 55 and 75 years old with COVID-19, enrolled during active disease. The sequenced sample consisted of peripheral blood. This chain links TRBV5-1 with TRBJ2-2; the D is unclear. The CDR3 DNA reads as TGCGCCAGCAGCCAGAGCGCCGCGAACACCGGGGAGCTGTTTTTT. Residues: CASSQSAANTGELFF.